The 17 T cell receptor beta chains below all came from one sample that was sequenced in a study of cytomegalovirus exposure and HLA in healthy donors. Primers: 60 Vbeta forward and 13 Jbeta reverse. Sequencing was performed with immunoSEQ multiplex PCR; in TCRdb, only in-frame clones are kept and a portion is missing. Of a few hundred thousand clones in the sample, 80% to 85% are singletons; the top ten hold about 7.3%. Sequenced material: PBMCs. These receptor sequences come from a woman aged 60-75 years in good health and CMV-seropositive.

This clone has more than one count but fewer than ten. The CDR3 DNA reads TGTGCCAGCTCACCACCCTATACAGGGGAGGATGGCTACACCTTC. Residues: CASSPPYTGEDGYTF. The V gene is TRBV18, the J gene TRBJ1-2; 7 nucleotides align to TRBD1. Germline CDR1 is KGHSH and CDR2 is LQKENI. This CDR3 comprises 15 residues. J lost 6 bases, V lost 0 bases, and 7 bases had no gene match.

The chain links TRBV28 to TRBJ2-2; D possibly corresponds to TRBD2 (5 bases). The CDR3 consists of 13 residues. V dropped 7 bases and J dropped 8 bases, with 14 bases sitting between them. Germline V gene data show CDR1 as MDHEN and CDR2 as SYDVKM. In nucleotides, the CDR3 is TGTGCCAGCACTCTTACGGGATCGGGGGAGCTGTTTTTT. Its protein product is CASTLTGSGELFF.

The V call is TRBV9, the J call TRBJ2-3; 14 bases line up with TRBD2. This CDR3 has 21 amino acids. The V gene's germline CDR1 is SGDLS and CDR2 YYNGEE. J lost 6 bases, V lost 2 bases, and 20 bases had no gene match. For the CDR3, the DNA is TGTGCCAGCAGCGTGAGAGGGTCCGGACTAGCGGGAGGCGCATCTGGGGATACGCAGTATTTT. Residues: CASSVRGSGLAGGASGDTQYF.

The chain employs TRBV4-1 and TRBJ2-3; 13 positions agree with TRBD2. V shed 0 bases, J shed 5 bases, and the junction held 5 bases outside the gene matches. The CDR3 spans 17 residues. Germline-derived CDR1 and CDR2 are MGHRA and YSYEKL. In DNA form, the CDR3 reads TGCGCCAGCAGCCAAGACGGACTAGCGGGAGCCGTAGATACGCAGTATTTT. Its translation: CASSQDGLAGAVDTQYF.

This chain links TRBV30 with TRBJ1-6; D is unclear. The germline V gene has CDR1 GTSNPN and CDR2 SVGIG (reference sequence). The CDR3 contains 14 residues. V dropped 0 bases and J dropped 5 bases, with 8 bases sitting between them. The CDR3, as DNA: TGTGCCTGGAGTGTGCGGATAAATAATTCACCCCTCCACTTT. Translating it yields CAWSVRINNSPLHF. The full variable domain, its missing parts supplied by reference TRBV30 and TRBJ1-6, is SQTIHQWPATLVQPVGSPLSLECTVEGTSNPNLYWYRQAAGRGLQLLFYSVGIGQISSEVPQNLSASRPQDRQFILSSKKLLLSDSGFYLCAWSVRINNSPLHFGNGTRLTVT.

V gene TRBV11-2 combines with J gene TRBJ2-3; the match to TRBD2 covers 8 bases. V dropped 1 base and J dropped 2; count of bases not matched to a gene: 2. Germline loops: CDR1 SGHAT, CDR2 FQNNGV. This CDR3 is built from 15 residues. The CDR3 DNA is TGTGCCAGCAGCTTAGCGGGAGGGACCACAGATACGCAGTATTTT. Its protein is CASSLAGGTTDTQYF. Filled out from reference TRBV11-2 and TRBJ2-3, the complete variable domain reads EAGVAQSPRYKIIEKRQSVAFWCNPISGHATLYWYQQILGQGPKLLIQFQNNGVVDDSQLPKDRFSAERLKGVDSTLKIQPAKLEDSAVYLCASSLAGGTTDTQYFGPGTRLTVL.

This chain connects TRBV7-9 to TRBJ2-2, with 12 bases matching TRBD2. The germline gives CDR1 SEHNR, CDR2 FQNEAQ (reference sequence). The CDR3 has 17 amino acids. The junction had 3 bases not matched to a gene; V was cut back by 4 bases and J by 0 bases. The CDR3 reads CASSWTSGIANTGELFF. CDR3 sequence (DNA): TGTGCCAGCAGCTGGACTAGCGGGATCGCGAACACCGGGGAGCTGTTTTTT.

V is TRBV30 and J is TRBJ2-1, with 10 bases aligning to TRBD2. CDR1 GTSNPN and CDR2 SVGIG come from the germline V gene (reference sequence). CDR3 length: 14 residues. Trimming took 0 bases from V and 7 from J; bases not matched to a gene: 3. The CDR3 reads CAWSVAGGKNEQFF. As DNA, the CDR3 is TGTGCCTGGAGTGTAGCGGGAGGGAAGAATGAGCAGTTCTTC.

The rearrangement links TRBV5-4 to TRBJ2-1; 10 nucleotides agree with TRBD2. There are 12 residues in the CDR3. The J segment lost 15 bases and the V segment lost 2 bases, leaving 5 bases of the junction unmatched. Germline lookup yields CDR1 SGHNT and CDR2 YYREEE (reference sequence). CDR3 amino acids: CASSFSGRSAFF. The CDR3 nucleotides are TGTGCCAGCAGCTTTAGCGGGAGGTCGGCGTTCTTC.

Here the CDR3 reads CASSSQGAEQYF. The CDR3 region has the DNA TGCGCCAGCAGCTCCCAGGGGGCCGAGCAGTACTTC. This chain uses TRBV5-1 with TRBJ2-7, with TRBD1 matching over 8 bases. Germline-derived CDR1 and CDR2 are SGHRS and YFSETQ. The V gene end was trimmed by 3 bases and the J gene end by 6 bases; junction bases not matched to a gene: 2. The CDR3 is made up of 12 amino acids. Filled out from reference TRBV5-1 and TRBJ2-7, the complete variable domain reads KAGVTQTPRYLIKTRGQQVTLSCSPISGHRSVSWYQQTPGQGLQFLFEYFSETQRNKGNFPGRFSGRQFSNSRSEMNVSTLELGDSALYLCASSSQGAEQYFGPGTRLTVT.

The V and J genes are TRBV19 and TRBJ2-7; 9 bases are shared with TRBD1. From germline, CDR1 is LNHDA and CDR2 SQIVND (reference sequence). This CDR3 spans 13 amino acids. J gave up 2 bases and V 8 bases, and 4 bases lay outside the gene matches. In nucleotides, the CDR3 is TGTGCCAGTTCGACAGGGGGGCCCTACGAGCAGTACTTC. Translating it yields CASSTGGPYEQYF.

V usage is TRBV18 and J usage is TRBJ1-1; the D gene is possibly TRBD1 (6 bases). This CDR3 comprises 14 residues. Germline V gene data show CDR1 as KGHSH and CDR2 as LQKENI. Trimming cost V 2 bases and J 0 bases, with 7 bases left between them. Written as DNA, the CDR3 is TGTGCCAGCTCACCAACAGGGATGAACACTGAAGCTTTCTTT. This codes for CASSPTGMNTEAFF. Combining the CDR3 with reference TRBV18 and TRBJ1-1 gives the whole variable domain NAGVMQNPRHLVRRRGQEARLRCSPMKGHSHVYWYRQLPEEGLKFMVYLQKENIIDESGMPKERFSAEFPKEGPSILRIQQVVRGDSAAYFCASSPTGMNTEAFFGQGTRLTVV.

The chain is built from TRBV6-1 and TRBJ2-1; 8 nucleotides line up with TRBD2. J was trimmed by 9 bases and V by 8 bases; bases with no gene match: 9. CDR3 length: 13 residues. Germline CDR1 and CDR2: MNHNS and SASEGT. The CDR3 sequence is CASLSGSQSEQFF. The CDR3 coding sequence is TGTGCCAGCCTAAGCGGGAGCCAAAGTGAGCAGTTCTTC.

This clone was observed a handful of times. The rearrangement joins TRBV5-4 to TRBJ1-1; 11 nucleotides agree with TRBD1. V shed 0 bases, J shed 5 bases, and the junction held 3 bases outside the gene matches. The V gene's germline CDR1 is SGHNT and CDR2 YYREEE (reference sequence). The CDR3 is 15 residues long. CDR3 residues: CASSLAGQGGTEAFF. The CDR3 DNA reads TGTGCCAGCAGCTTGGCGGGACAGGGGGGGACTGAAGCTTTCTTT.

The rearrangement links TRBV4-2 to TRBJ1-1, with 9 bases lining up with TRBD1. The CDR3 has 13 amino acids. V dropped 10 bases and J dropped 4; count of bases not matched to a gene: 7. Germline-derived CDR1 and CDR2 are LGHNA and YNFKEQ. The CDR3 bases are TGTGCCACCTTGGACAGGGGAGGCACTGAAGCTTTCTTT. Translating it yields CATLDRGGTEAFF.

The chain employs TRBV11-3 and TRBJ1-1; D unclear. With 0 bases removed from V and 1 base from J, the gap between germline ends came to 3 bases. There are 13 residues in the CDR3. CDR1 SGHNT and CDR2 YENEEA come from the germline V gene. The CDR3 DNA reads TGTGCCAGCAGCTTAGACCAGAACACTGAAGCTTTCTTT. It encodes CASSLDQNTEAFF.

V is TRBV5-4 and J is TRBJ1-1; D uncertain. V was shortened by 1 base and J by 4 bases, with 8 bases between the two germline ends. The germline gives CDR1 SGHNT, CDR2 YYREEE (reference sequence). This CDR3 is built from 13 residues. This CDR3 is CASSLKGATEAFF. The CDR3 bases are TGTGCCAGCAGCTTGAAGGGAGCCACTGAAGCTTTCTTT.